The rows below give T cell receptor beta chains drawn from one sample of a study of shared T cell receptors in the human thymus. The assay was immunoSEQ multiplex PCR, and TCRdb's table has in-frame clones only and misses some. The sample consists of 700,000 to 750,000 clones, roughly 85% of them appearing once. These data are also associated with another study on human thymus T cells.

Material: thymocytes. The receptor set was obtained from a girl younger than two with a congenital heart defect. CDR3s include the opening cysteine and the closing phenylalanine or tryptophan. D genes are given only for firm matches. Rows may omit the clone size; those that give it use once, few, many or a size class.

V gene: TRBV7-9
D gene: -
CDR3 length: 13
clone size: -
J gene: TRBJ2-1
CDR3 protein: CASSLRSINEQFF
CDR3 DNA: TGTGCCAGCAGCTTACGGTCGATCAATGAGCAGTTCTTC

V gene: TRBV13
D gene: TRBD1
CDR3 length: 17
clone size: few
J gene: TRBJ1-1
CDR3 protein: CASSTRTGKGVNTEAFF
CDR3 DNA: TGTGCCAGCAGCACCCGGACAGGGAAGGGGGTAAACACTGAAGCTTTCTTT

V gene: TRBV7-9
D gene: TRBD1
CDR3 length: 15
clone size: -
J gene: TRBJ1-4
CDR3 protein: CASSLGPGGNEKLFF
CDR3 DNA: TGTGCCAGCAGCTTGGGGCCAGGGGGCAATGAAAAACTGTTTTTT

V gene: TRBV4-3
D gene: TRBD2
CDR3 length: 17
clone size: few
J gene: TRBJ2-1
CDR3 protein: CASSQGPAGRLDNEQFF
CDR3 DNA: TGCGCCAGCAGCCAAGGACCAGCGGGGAGGTTGGACAATGAGCAGTTCTTC

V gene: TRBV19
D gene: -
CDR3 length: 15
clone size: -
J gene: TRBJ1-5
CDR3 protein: CASSISARSNQPQHF
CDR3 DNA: TGTGCCAGTAGTATTTCGGCGCGGAGCAATCAGCCCCAGCATTTT

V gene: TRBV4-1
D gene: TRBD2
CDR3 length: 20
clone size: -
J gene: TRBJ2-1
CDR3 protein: CASSQDPRDPSGDLYNEQFF
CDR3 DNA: TGCGCCAGCAGCCAAGATCCCAGGGATCCTAGCGGGGACCTTTACAATGAGCAGTTCTTC

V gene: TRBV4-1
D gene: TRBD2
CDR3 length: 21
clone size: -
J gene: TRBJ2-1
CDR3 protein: CASSQERGGGGLNSSYNEQFF
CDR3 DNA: TGCGCCAGCAGCCAAGAACGGGGCGGCGGGGGGCTAAATAGCTCCTACAATGAGCAGTTCTTC

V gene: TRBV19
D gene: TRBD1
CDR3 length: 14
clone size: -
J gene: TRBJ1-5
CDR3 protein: CASGQADSNQPQHF
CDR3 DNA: TGTGCCAGTGGACAGGCCGATAGCAATCAGCCCCAGCATTTT

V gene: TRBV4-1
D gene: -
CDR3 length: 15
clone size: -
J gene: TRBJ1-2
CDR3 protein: CASSQETGPLSGYTF
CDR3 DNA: TGCGCCAGCAGCCAAGAGACAGGTCCCCTCTCTGGCTACACCTTC

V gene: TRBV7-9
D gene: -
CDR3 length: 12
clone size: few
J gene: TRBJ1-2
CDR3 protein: CASSLSGGGYTF
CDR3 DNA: TGTGCCAGCAGCTTATCGGGGGGAGGCTACACCTTC

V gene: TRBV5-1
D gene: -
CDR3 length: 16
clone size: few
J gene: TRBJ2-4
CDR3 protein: CASSLGSGPGKNIQYF
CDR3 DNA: TGCGCCAGCAGCTTGGGTTCTGGGCCCGGCAAAAACATTCAGTACTTC

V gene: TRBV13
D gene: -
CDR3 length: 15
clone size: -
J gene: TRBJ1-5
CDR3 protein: CASSRGPGRNQPQHF
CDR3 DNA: TGTGCCAGCAGCCGAGGGCCAGGTAGGAATCAGCCCCAGCATTTT

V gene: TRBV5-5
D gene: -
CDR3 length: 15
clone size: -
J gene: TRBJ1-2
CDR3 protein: CASSLRIPGVYGYTF
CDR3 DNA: TGTGCCAGCAGCTTGAGAATCCCGGGGGTTTATGGCTACACCTTC

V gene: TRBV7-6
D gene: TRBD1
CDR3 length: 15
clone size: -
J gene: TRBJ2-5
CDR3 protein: CASSSRDRPPGTQYF
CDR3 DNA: TGTGCCAGCAGCTCGAGGGACAGGCCCCCGGGGACCCAGTACTTC

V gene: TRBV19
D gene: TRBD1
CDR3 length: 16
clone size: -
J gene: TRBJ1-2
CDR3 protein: CASSTQQGMGLYGYTF
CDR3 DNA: TGTGCCAGTAGTACCCAACAGGGGATGGGCCTCTATGGCTACACCTTC

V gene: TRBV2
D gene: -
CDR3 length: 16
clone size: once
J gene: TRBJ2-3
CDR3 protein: CASPPKTRYSTDTQYF
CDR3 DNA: TGTGCCAGCCCCCCCAAGACTCGTTATAGCACAGATACGCAGTATTTT

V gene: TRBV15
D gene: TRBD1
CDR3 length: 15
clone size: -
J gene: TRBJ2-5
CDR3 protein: CATSSDDREQETQYF
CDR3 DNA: TGTGCCACCAGCAGCGATGACAGGGAACAGGAGACCCAGTACTTC

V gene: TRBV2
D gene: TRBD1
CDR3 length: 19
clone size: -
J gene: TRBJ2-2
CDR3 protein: CASSVRDRGLIPNTGELFF
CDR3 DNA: TGTGCCAGCAGCGTCCGGGACAGGGGGCTTATCCCGAACACCGGGGAGCTGTTTTTT

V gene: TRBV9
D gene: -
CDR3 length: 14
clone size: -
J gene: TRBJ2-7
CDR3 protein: CASSVGGRVDEQYF
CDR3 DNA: TGTGCCAGCAGCGTAGGAGGCAGGGTCGACGAGCAGTACTTC

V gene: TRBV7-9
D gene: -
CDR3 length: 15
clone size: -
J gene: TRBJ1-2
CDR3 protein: CASSLKAGYHYGYTF
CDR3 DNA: TGTGCCAGCAGCTTAAAGGCGGGATACCACTATGGCTACACCTTC

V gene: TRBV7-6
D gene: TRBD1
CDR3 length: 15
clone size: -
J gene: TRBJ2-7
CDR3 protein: CASSPGTGHYYEQYF
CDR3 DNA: TGTGCCAGCAGCCCGGGGACAGGGCATTACTACGAGCAGTACTTC

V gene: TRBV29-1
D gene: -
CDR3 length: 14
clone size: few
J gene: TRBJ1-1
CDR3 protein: CSVVHHSPNTEAFF
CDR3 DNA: TGCAGCGTTGTACATCACAGCCCGAACACTGAAGCTTTCTTT

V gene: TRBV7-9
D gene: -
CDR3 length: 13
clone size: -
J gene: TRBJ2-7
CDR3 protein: CASSFIQGSEQYF
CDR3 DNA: TGTGCCAGCAGCTTCATTCAGGGGAGCGAGCAGTACTTC

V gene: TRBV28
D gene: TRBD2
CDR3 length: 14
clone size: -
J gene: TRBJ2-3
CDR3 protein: CASSPGGYTDTQYF
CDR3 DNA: TGTGCCAGCAGTCCGGGGGGATACACAGATACGCAGTATTTT

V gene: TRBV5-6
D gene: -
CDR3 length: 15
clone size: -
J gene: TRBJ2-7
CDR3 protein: CASSPQGKSIYEQYF
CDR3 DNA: TGTGCCAGCAGCCCACAGGGTAAATCTATCTACGAGCAGTACTTC

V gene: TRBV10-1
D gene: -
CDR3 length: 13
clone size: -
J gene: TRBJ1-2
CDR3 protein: CASSTGNFYGYTF
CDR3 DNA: TGCGCCAGTTCGACAGGAAACTTTTATGGCTACACCTTC

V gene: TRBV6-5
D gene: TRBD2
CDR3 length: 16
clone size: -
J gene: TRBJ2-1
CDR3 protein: CASSFQTSGGGNEQFF
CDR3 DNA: TGTGCCAGCAGTTTCCAGACTAGCGGGGGGGGTAATGAGCAGTTCTTC

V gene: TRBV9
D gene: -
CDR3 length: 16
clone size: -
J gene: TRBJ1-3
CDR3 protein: CASSDPNSGARNTIYF
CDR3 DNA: TGTGCCAGCAGCGACCCTAATTCAGGGGCAAGAAACACCATATATTTT

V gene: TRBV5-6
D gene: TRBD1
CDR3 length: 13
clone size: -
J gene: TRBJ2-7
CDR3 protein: CASSGRDRYEQYF
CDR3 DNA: TGTGCCAGCAGCGGCCGGGACAGGTACGAGCAGTACTTC

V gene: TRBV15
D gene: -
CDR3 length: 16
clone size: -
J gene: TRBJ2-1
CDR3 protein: CATSRDNFGGDNEQFF
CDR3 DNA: TGTGCCACCAGCAGAGATAATTTTGGAGGGGACAATGAGCAGTTCTTC

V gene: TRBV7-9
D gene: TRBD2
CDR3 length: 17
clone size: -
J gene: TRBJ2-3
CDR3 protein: CASSLNGQRGGTDTQYF
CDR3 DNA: TGTGCCAGCAGCTTAAACGGCCAGCGGGGGGGCACAGATACGCAGTATTTT

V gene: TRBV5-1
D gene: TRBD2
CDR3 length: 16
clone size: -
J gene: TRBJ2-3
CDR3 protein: CASSLGVAGARDTQYF
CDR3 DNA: TGCGCCAGCAGCTTGGGCGTAGCGGGGGCGCGAGATACGCAGTATTTT

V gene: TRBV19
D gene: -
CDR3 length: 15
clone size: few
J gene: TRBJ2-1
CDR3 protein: CASRPYSGQKYEQFF
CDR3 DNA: TGTGCCAGTAGGCCCTACAGCGGGCAGAAGTATGAGCAGTTCTTC

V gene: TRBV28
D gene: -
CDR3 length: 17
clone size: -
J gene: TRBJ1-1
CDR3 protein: CASSFIRGSVANTEAFF
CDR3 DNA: TGTGCCAGCAGTTTCATCAGGGGCTCGGTGGCGAACACTGAAGCTTTCTTT

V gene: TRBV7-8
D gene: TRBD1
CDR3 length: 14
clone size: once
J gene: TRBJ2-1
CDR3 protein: CASSWPGGYNEQFF
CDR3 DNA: TGTGCCAGCAGCTGGCCAGGGGGCTACAATGAGCAGTTCTTC

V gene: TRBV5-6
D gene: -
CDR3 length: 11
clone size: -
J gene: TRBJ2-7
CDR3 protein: CASSRDRGQYF
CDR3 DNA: TGTGCCAGCAGCCGAGACCGGGGGCAGTACTTC

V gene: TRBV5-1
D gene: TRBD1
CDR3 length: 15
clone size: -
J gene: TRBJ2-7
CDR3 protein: CASSLKSKQGEKQYF
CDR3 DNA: TGCGCCAGCAGCTTAAAGAGTAAACAGGGGGAAAAGCAGTACTTC

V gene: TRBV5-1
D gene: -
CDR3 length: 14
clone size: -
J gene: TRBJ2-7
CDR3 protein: CASRNDRSYYEQYF
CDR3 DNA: TGCGCCAGCAGAAACGACAGGAGCTACTACGAGCAGTACTTC

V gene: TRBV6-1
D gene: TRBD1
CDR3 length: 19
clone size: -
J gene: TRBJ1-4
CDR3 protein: CASSEIQGSAPVANEKLFF
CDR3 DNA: TGTGCCAGCAGTGAAATACAGGGGTCCGCCCCTGTGGCTAATGAAAAACTGTTTTTT